This T cell receptor beta chain was recovered during a study of response to subunit inactivated influenza vaccine. Regarding the study as a whole: Authors suggested that a seasonal influenza vaccination recruits few new T cells each time.

From the RT-PCR reads, TCRdb called clonotypes with MiXCR, one entry per CDR3 protein. The repertoire holds roughly 290,000 distinct CDR3 sequences, with 21% as singletons. Only a few counts were recorded for this clonotype. Antigen: not known. Sequences were derived from PBMCs from blood, sampled approximately 20 months after vaccination. The clonotype comes from a man between 50 and 70 years old who received an inactivated influenza vaccine.

The CDR3 coding sequence is TGCGCCAGCAGCTTGCAAGGTGATAAAGGGGATACGCAGTATTTT. Encoded protein: CASSLQGDKGDTQYF. V usage is TRBV5-1 and J usage is TRBJ2-3; no clear D. V was pared by 1 base and J by 6 bases, with 15 bases between. Germline-derived CDR1 and CDR2 are SGHRS and YFSETQ. This CDR3 has 15 residues.